The 22 T cell receptor beta chains presented below share a single source sample, sequenced in a study of T-cell reconstitution after alpha-beta-depleted transplantation in children. During its preparation, the TCRbeta library received unique molecular identifiers. One entry per CDR3 protein results from TCRdb running MiXCR on the PCR reads. The data show 600,000 to 700,000 distinct CDR3 sequences, roughly 15% seen once. The material sequenced was PBMCs from the stem cell graft donor, taken from the stem cell graft. The source is a human donor who donated a stem cell graft to a child with acute myeloid leukemia.

The chain uses TRBV5-2 and TRBJ1-6. TRBV5-2 is a pseudogene segment. The CDR3 is 14 residues long. The chain's CDR3 is CASSLNKASSPLHF. For the CDR3, the DNA is TGTGCCAGCAGCTTGAACAAGGCCTCTTCACCCCTCCACTTT.

At least ten counts were recorded for this clonotype. V gene TRBV20-1 combines with J gene TRBJ1-5; D call uncertain. Germline CDR1 is DFQATT and CDR2 is SNEGSKA (reference sequence). V was cut by 5 bases and J by 4 bases, with 27 bases left in between. This CDR3 contains 18 residues. The CDR3 bases are TGCAGTGCTCTATCCCATCTAAAACAAGGATTGGGGAATCAGCCCCAGCATTTT. Protein sequence: CSALSHLKQGLGNQPQHF.

In its sample, this clonotype was seen many times. The CDR3 DNA reads TGTGCCAGCTCTGCCCGTGCCGGGGAGCAGTTCTTC. Its translation: CASSARAGEQFF. V usage is TRBV6-5 and J usage is TRBJ2-1, with D hard to call. The CDR3 covers 12 residues. In germline, CDR1 is MNHEY, CDR2 SVGAGI. Between the trimmed V and J ends, which lost 8 bases and 10 bases, there was a span of 15 bases.

The chain is built from TRBV5-6 and TRBJ2-7; a possible D gene is TRBD2 (5 bases). V was pared by 4 bases and J by 5 bases, with 16 bases between. This CDR3 has 14 amino acids. Germline V gene sequence: CDR1 SGHDT, CDR2 YYEEEE. This CDR3 is CASSPDTGIDEQYF. CDR3 bases: TGTGCCAGCAGCCCCGATACGGGGATCGACGAGCAGTACTTC.

J is TRBJ2-1 and V is TRBV12-3 or TRBV12-4; D assignment may be TRBD1 or TRBD2 (5 bases each). The CDR3 loop spans 18 amino acids. Trimming stripped 3 bases from V and 0 bases from J, with 18 bases between. CDR3 nucleotides: TGTGCCAGCAGTTTTGATATTTCGGGGCACAGCTCCTACAATGAGCAGTTCTTC. Amino acids: CASSFDISGHSSYNEQFF.

V gene TRBV6-1 combines with J gene TRBJ1-5; TRBD1 is a possible D gene (5 bases). V was clipped by 3 bases and J by 2 bases, with 14 bases between them. The CDR3 contains 16 residues. Per germline, CDR1 MNHNS and CDR2 SASEGT. The CDR3 sequence is CASSDIRGGGNQPQHF. For the CDR3, the DNA is TGTGCCAGCAGTGATATTCGGGGGGGAGGCAATCAGCCCCAGCATTTT.

The chain has TRBV30 and TRBJ2-7, with 11 nucleotides matching TRBD1. V lost 5 bases to trimming and J lost 6 bases; unmatched junction nucleotides: 12. Germline V gene data show CDR1 as GTSNPN and CDR2 as SVGIG (reference sequence). CDR3 size: 15 residues. The DNA of the CDR3 is TGTGCCTGGGAGGAAGTGGGACAGGGGGGCTCCGAGCAGTACTTC. It yields the protein CAWEEVGQGGSEQYF.

The rearrangement joins TRBV20-1 to TRBJ2-5, with D perhaps TRBD1 (5 bases). CDR3 length equals 14 residues. Germline V CDR1 and CDR2: DFQATT, SNEGSKA (reference sequence). Trimming took 2 bases from V and 2 from J, leaving 12 bases between them. CDR3 nucleotide sequence: TGCAGTGCTAGAACACCCCAGGGTCAAGAGACCCAGTACTTC. Translating gives CSARTPQGQETQYF.

This clonotype was detected many times. The junction does not match germline at one end; this may be a read error. The chain carries TRBV6-6 and TRBJ2-2; D might be TRBD2 (7 bases). The CDR3 spans 11 residues. Germline lookup yields CDR1 MNHNY and CDR2 SVGAGI (reference sequence). Written as DNA, the CDR3 is TGTGCCAGCTACAAGGGGGGGGGGCTGTTTTTT. This sequence encodes CASYKGGGLFF.

There are many counts of this clonotype. V gene TRBV4-3 combines with J gene TRBJ2-2; D gene uncertain. CDR1 and CDR2 from the germline V gene are LGHNA and YSLEER. The V end was cut by 1 base, the J end by 4 bases, with 4 bases between. This CDR3 has 13 amino acids. The chain's CDR3 is CASSQGGTGELFF. In DNA form, the CDR3 reads TGCGCCAGCAGCCAAGGAGGCACCGGGGAGCTGTTTTTT.

This clonotype was detected many times. This chain joins TRBV20-1 and TRBJ2-1; the D call may be TRBD1 or TRBD2 (5 bases each). Per the germline V gene, CDR1 is DFQATT and CDR2 is SNEGSKA (reference sequence). The CDR3 consists of 14 residues. CDR3 sequence: CSPWGYSSYNEQFF. In nucleotides, the CDR3 is TGCTCCCCATGGGGGTATAGCTCCTACAATGAGCAGTTCTTC.

This clonotype was picked up many times. The gene calls are TRBV7-2 and TRBJ2-2; the D call may be TRBD1 or TRBD2 (6 bases each). Trimming removed 5 bases at V and 5 bases at J, with 12 bases between. Germline V gene lookup returns CDR1 SGHTA and CDR2 FQGNSA. The CDR3 spans 14 residues. This CDR3 is CASSPQGGTGELFF. In DNA, the CDR3 is TGTGCCAGCAGCCCCCAAGGGGGGACCGGGGAGCTGTTTTTT.

The J gene is TRBJ2-1, the V gene TRBV3-1; D remains unclear. Trimming stripped 11 bases from V and 0 bases from J, with 5 bases between. The germline V gene has CDR1 LGHDT and CDR2 YNNKEL (reference sequence). This CDR3 is 11 amino acids long. CDR3 nucleotides: TGTGCCTGCTCCTCCTACAATGAGCAGTTCTTC. Translating it yields CACSSYNEQFF.

The rearrangement joins TRBV20-1 to TRBJ2-1, with 10 positions matching TRBD2. CDR3 length: 14 amino acids. Germline lookup yields CDR1 DFQATT and CDR2 SNEGSKA (reference sequence). Trimming at V came to 7 bases and at J to 9 bases, leaving 12 bases not matched to a gene. CDR3 loop: CSGGERGGLLEQFF. In DNA, the CDR3 is TGCAGTGGCGGAGAGCGGGGGGGCCTTCTTGAGCAGTTCTTC.

This clonotype was recorded at least ten times. CDR3 region: CSAPRVETQYF. In DNA form, the CDR3 reads TGCAGTGCTCCTAGAGTGGAGACCCAGTACTTC. The chain recombines TRBV20-1 with TRBJ2-5; no clear D gene. The V and J ends lost 5 bases and 5 bases respectively, with 9 bases between them. The CDR3 has 11 amino acids. Germline loops: CDR1 DFQATT, CDR2 SNEGSKA (reference sequence).

In its sample, this clonotype was seen many times. The chain couples TRBV15 to TRBJ1-2, with D hard to call. The CDR3 extends over 9 amino acids. In germline, CDR1 is LNHNV, CDR2 YYDKDF (reference sequence). Trimming took 8 bases from V and 12 from J, leaving 10 bases between them. DNA for the CDR3: TGTGCCACCGGTGAAGAGAACACCTTC. It codes for CATGEENTF.

The chain joins TRBV5-1 to TRBJ2-1; 8 bases line up with TRBD2. Trimming at V came to 5 bases and at J to 7 bases, leaving 17 bases not matched to a gene. The CDR3 sequence is 17 residues long. CDR1 is SGHRS, CDR2 YFSETQ, per germline. CDR3: CASSPTITGGLWNEQFF. CDR3 DNA sequence: TGCGCCAGCAGTCCAACTATAACGGGGGGGCTGTGGAATGAGCAGTTCTTC.

The V gene is TRBV20-1, the J gene TRBJ2-4; D may be TRBD2 (5 bases). Germline-derived CDR1 and CDR2 are DFQATT and SNEGSKA (reference sequence). With 6 bases removed from V and 1 base from J, the gap between germline ends came to 16 bases. CDR3 length equals 15 residues. CDR3 protein: CSALPPREAKNIQYF. CDR3 bases: TGCAGTGCCCTCCCCCCAAGGGAGGCCAAAAACATTCAGTACTTC.

V usage is TRBV25-1 and J usage is TRBJ2-5; unclear D gene. Germline V gene lookup returns CDR1 MGHDK and CDR2 SYGVNS. The germline V and J ends were trimmed by 6 bases and 5 bases, with 16 bases remaining between them. This CDR3 is built from 14 residues. CDR3 coding DNA: TGTGCCAGCAGCCCTCTGGTAACGAGGGAGACCCAGTACTTC. It yields the protein CASSPLVTRETQYF.

This clonotype was seen a single time. The junction does not match germline at one end; this may be a read error. J is TRBJ1-4 and V is TRBV7-8; 8 bases align to TRBD1. The CDR3 totals 15 residues. Per the germline V gene, CDR1 is SGHVS and CDR2 is FQNEAQ. CDR3 DNA: TGTGCCAGCGGCTTACTCGGACAGGGAGATGAAAAACTGTTTTTT. As protein: CASGLLGQGDEKLFF.

This clonotype was seen only a few times. This chain connects TRBV12-3 or TRBV12-4 to TRBJ1-5; 7 bases map to TRBD1. The trim removed 7 bases at V and 7 bases at J, leaving 19 bases unmatched. The CDR3 contains 17 residues. CDR3 sequence: CASTSSLGGGAWQPQHF. The DNA of the CDR3 is TGTGCCAGCACGTCTTCCTTAGGGGGCGGGGCTTGGCAGCCCCAGCATTTT.

Details on this clonotype: A much more abundant neighbour one base away suggests this may be a read error. This chain uses TRBV7-2 with TRBJ1-3; unclear D gene. The CDR3 sequence is 17 residues long. Germline V CDR1 and CDR2: SGHTA, FQGNSA. Trimming took 2 bases from V and 3 from J, leaving 17 bases between them. CDR3 loop: CASSLPQDGSCGNTIYF. DNA of the CDR3: TGTGCCAGCAGCTTACCCCAGGACGGCAGCTGTGGAAACACCATATATTTT.